The subject of this entry is one TCR beta chain. Its antigen is unknown. No qualities accompany the bases; no much larger clone lies one base away. The sample originates from a study of blood T cell repertoires in COVID-19 (dated by TCRdb to 2018 to 2021). As for the study more broadly: The collaborator samples originated in the United States, Italy and Spain and spanned the acute and convalescent phases of COVID-19. The material from the prospective study consisted of cDNA or gDNA derived from T cells, B-cell-depleted T cells, or PBMCs. Where available, HLA class I and class II types were taken from metadata supplied by the sample provider and were not determined by assay-based typing. The samples were drawn from two sources: the first 160 participants of the ongoing ImmuneRACE study, and 1,254 subjects contributed by 6 global collaborators. Deeply sampled blood TCRbeta repertoires from subjects exposed to, actively infected with, or recovered from COVID-19 were included in the dataset. A freely available public database, intended as a resource for researchers studying the immune response to SARS-CoV-2, is where the repertoires were released. Sample metadata almost always included a de-identified subject ID, COVID-19 status, age in years and sex.

The collaborating institutions used their own protocols to collect whole blood in K2EDTA tubes. For TCRbeta analysis, collaborators shipped samples as frozen whole blood, isolated PBMCs, or DNA extracted from either of those sample types. Findings and caveats that apply to the study as a whole: The amount of clinical and demographic metadata varied by source and participant and was provided uncurated.

TCRbeta CDR3 regions were amplified from genomic DNA using the immunoSEQ Assay, a bias-controlled multiplex PCR. On the authors' methods: Nucleated cell counts per sample were estimated from amplification of reference gene primers within the assay. To quantify the absolute abundance of each unique TCRbeta CDR3 rearrangement, sequence reads were collapsed and filtered. For each sample, productive Simpson clonality was calculated by taking the square root of Simpson's diversity index across productive rearrangements. Imported from immuneACCESS, the table was reduced by TCRdb to in-frame sequences with V and J called. These copies leave out some clones; in studies compared against another copy, an unresolved V gene accounts for under half, and the cause of the remainder is not known. D and trimming were read from the DNA, whereas the V and J calls and clone size are those reported in that table. Here the sample has around 84,000 clones; around nine tenths occur a single time. The ten most abundant clones make up about 8% of the sample.

Including the terminal cysteine and phenylalanine, the CDR3 comprises 16 residues. Only the CDR3 portion is preserved as DNA: 48 bases, with reading frame beginning at the first base. CDR1 is given as MGHRA and CDR2 as YSYEKL, both from the germline V gene. The germline V end is reduced by 1 base and the J end by 4 bases; junction bases left unmatched: 8. The chain is encoded by TRBV4-1 joined to TRBJ1-2; TRBD1 matches 8 bases in the middle. The origin of this receptor is a man older than 75 with active or convalescent COVID-19. The sequencing input was peripheral blood. The DNA sequence follows: TGCGCCAGCAGCCAAGTGGCCGGGACAGGTCTCTATGGCTACACCTTC. Protein translation: CASSQVAGTGLYGYTF.